A single T cell receptor (beta chain) is shown here with its context. Its antigen is unidentified. The data stem from a study of T cell repertoires in cytomegalovirus infection. Study summary: Through public TCR beta signatures, both CMV infection and matching HLA type were indicated. Regarding the study as a whole: Identification of carriers of CMV plus the relevant HLA was performed using cumulative public TCR beta family frequency.

Germline V lookup: CDR1 MNHEY, CDR2 SMNVEV (reference sequence). The CDR3 spans 16 residues. V gave up 5 bases and J gave up 2 bases, with 15 bases separating them. TCRdb reprocessed the reads via MiXCR and lists one record per CDR3 protein. In the table there are some 560,000 distinct CDR3 sequences, 35% to 50% of which are singletons. V usage is TRBV27 and J usage is TRBJ2-2, with D perhaps given as TRBD1 or TRBD2 (5 bases each). Source: cultured PBMCs, taken from culture after CMV antigen stimulation. The sequence derives from a human donor in good health (CMV status not recorded). Some clones in this sample may be carry-over from other donors' samples. The DNA for the CDR3 is TGTGCCAGCAGTCCCCGATCGGGGCCTAACACCGGGGAGCTGTTTTTT. It specifies CASSPRSGPNTGELFF.